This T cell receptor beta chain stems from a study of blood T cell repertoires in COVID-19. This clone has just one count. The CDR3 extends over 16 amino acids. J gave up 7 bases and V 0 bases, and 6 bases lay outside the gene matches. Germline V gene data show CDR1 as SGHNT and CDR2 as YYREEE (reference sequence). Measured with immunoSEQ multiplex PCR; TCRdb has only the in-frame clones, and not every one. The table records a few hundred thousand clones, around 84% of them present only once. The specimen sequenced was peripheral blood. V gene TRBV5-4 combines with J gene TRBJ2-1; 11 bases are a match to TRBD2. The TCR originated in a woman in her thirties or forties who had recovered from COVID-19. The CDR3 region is CASSLGGSGGDNEQFF. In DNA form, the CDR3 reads TGTGCCAGCAGCTTGGGTGGTAGCGGGGGGGATAATGAGCAGTTCTTC.